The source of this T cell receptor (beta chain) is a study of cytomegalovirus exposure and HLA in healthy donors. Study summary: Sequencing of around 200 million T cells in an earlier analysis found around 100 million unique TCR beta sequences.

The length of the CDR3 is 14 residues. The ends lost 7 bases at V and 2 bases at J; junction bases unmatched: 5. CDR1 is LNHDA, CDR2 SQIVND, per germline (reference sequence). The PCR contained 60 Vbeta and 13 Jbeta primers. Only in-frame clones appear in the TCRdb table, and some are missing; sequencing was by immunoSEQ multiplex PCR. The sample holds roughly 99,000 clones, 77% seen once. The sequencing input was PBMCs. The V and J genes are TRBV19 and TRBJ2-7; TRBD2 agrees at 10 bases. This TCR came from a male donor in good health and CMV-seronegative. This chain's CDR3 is CASTPAGGPYEQYF. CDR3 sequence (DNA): TGTGCCAGTACCCCAGCGGGAGGGCCCTACGAGCAGTACTTC. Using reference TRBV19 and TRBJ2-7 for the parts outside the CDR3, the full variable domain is DGGITQSPKYLFRKEGQNVTLSCEQNLNHDAMYWYRQDPGQGLRLIYYSQIVNDFQKGDIAEGYSVSREKKESFPLTVTSAQKNPTAFYLCASTPAGGPYEQYFGPGTRLTVT.